The entry below gives a single T cell receptor beta chain sequence along with its context. Its antigen is as yet unknown. PCR involved 60 Vbeta and 13 Jbeta primers. Method: immunoSEQ multiplex PCR; TCRdb's copy keeps in-frame clones and lacks some. Among about 59,000 clones listed, just under 85% were seen once. Looked up from germline, CDR1 is MDHEN and CDR2 is SYDVKM. V shed 6 bases, J shed 7 bases, and the junction held 9 bases outside the gene matches. The CDR3 runs 15 residues. This sample was included in a study of cytomegalovirus exposure and HLA in healthy donors. General study points: Overall, around 160 TCR beta chains were annotated as cytomegalovirus-associated. Most subjects' HLA-A and HLA-B alleles were reportedly predicted from TCR beta sequences.

The genes are TRBV28 and TRBJ1-2, with 12 nucleotides matching TRBD1. This TCR was recovered from a middle-aged man in good health and CMV-seronegative. The sample consisted of PBMCs. The CDR3 DNA reads as TGTGCCAGCAGCCCCACGGGACAGGGGGCGGGTGGCTACACCTTC. The encoded protein is CASSPTGQGAGGYTF.